This T cell receptor beta chain was identified during a study of vaccination effects on CD4 cells after COVID-19 (dated 2022 in TCRdb). Regarding the complete study: Participants received two doses of either the BNT162b2 or the mRNA-1273 mRNA SARS-CoV-2 vaccine. A total of 10 COVID-19 convalescent patients and a handful of SARS-CoV-2-naive healthy vaccine recipients were included in the full study. Cultures from other donors in the study were sequenced with the Oncomine TCR Beta short-read assay on an Illumina iSeq 100. The study compared SARS-CoV-2 spike-specific CD4+ TCR repertoires before and after mRNA vaccination in COVID-19 convalescent patients and infection-naive vaccine recipients.

General conclusions and limits of the study: At late post-vaccination timepoints, both infection-induced and vaccine-induced clones showed marked clonal contraction, consistent with waning T cell responses. Only a small number of convalescent patients were included, and no early post-infection timepoints were available, which limited the study. In healthy vaccine recipients, vaccine-induced clones were almost all SARS-CoV-2 mono-reactive, with only 1 of 255 being cross-reactive with common cold coronaviruses.

Between the V and J ends, shortened by 2 bases and 4 bases respectively, the junction contains 12 bases. The germline V gene supplies CDR1 KGHSH and CDR2 LQKENI. The CDR3, from cysteine to phenylalanine, totals 15 residues. This entry keeps only the CDR3 DNA: 45 bases, framed from base 1. For this clone: There is no known antigen for this receptor. Base qualities are missing; no much larger clone stands one base away.

Libraries were made using the immunoSEQ multiplex PCR assay. TCR beta CDR3 sequencing was performed on DNA from the cultured, isolated CD4+ T cells. In the source study's methods: The analysis removed non-productive TCR sequences, trimmed reads to the CDR3 region, and retained only CDR3s that were 7 or more amino acids long. Antigen-specific clonotypes were identified with the MANAFEST web app by comparing expansion in peptide wells against reference cultures. To be called positive, a clone needed expansion at FDR<0.05 compared with the reference and with all other wells, an odds ratio greater than 5, and a frequency greater than 0.1% in two replicate wells. A clonotype was defined as cross-reactive if the clonotype was significantly expanded both in SARS-CoV-2 spike wells and in at least one common cold coronavirus spike condition. CDR3 similarity was assessed by Levenshtein distance using the stringdist R package, and unrooted trees were constructed with ape in R 3.6.1. The clones in this table, taken by TCRdb from immuneACCESS, are in-frame only. Not every clone is retained; where verified, under half of the shortfall comes from an unresolved V gene, and the cause of the rest is unknown. Clone size and V and J calls were adopted from that table, with D and trimming inferred from the DNA. The sample has approximately 50,000 clones on record, more than 70% of them singletons. The ten largest clones represent approximately 6% of the sample.

The ViraFEST assay stimulated PBMC with viral peptide pools and then used TCR sequencing to identify antigen-specific CD4+ T cell clonotypes by expansion. After around ten days of culture, CD4+ T cells were isolated with the EasySep CD4+ T cell isolation kit. Negative nucleocapsid antibody results before and after vaccination confirmed that the healthy vaccine recipients had no prior SARS-CoV-2 infection. Roughly 1.9 million PBMC per well were cultured with roughly 10 ug/ml peptides in IMDM containing around 5.3% human AB serum, approximately 10 IU/ml IL-2 and gentamicin. On days 3 and 7, half of the culture medium was replaced with fresh IL-2-containing medium. Unless otherwise noted, each peptide stimulation condition was cultured in triplicate wells. Using Ficoll-Paque Plus gradient centrifugation, PBMC were separated from whole blood and then either used fresh or cryopreserved at -140C. Overlapping peptide pools spanned the spike proteins of SARS-CoV-2 and the common cold coronaviruses HCoV-NL63, HCoV-OC43 and HCoV-229E. The QIAamp micro DNA kit was used to extract genomic DNA from the cultured CD4+ T cells.

Sequenced here: CD4+ T cells from PBMCs cultured with HCoV-OC43 spike peptides, sampled before COVID-19 vaccination. The sample's cell subset or site label, decoded: HCoV-OC43 spike overlapping peptide pool stimulation. The chain joins TRBV18 to TRBJ2-1; a tentative D call is TRBD1 (5 bases match). The sequence came from a human donor who received a COVID-19 vaccine. The CDR3 reads as follows: CASSPTQAPYNEQFF. The DNA reads TGTGCCAGCTCACCAACACAGGCGCCTTACAATGAGCAGTTCTTC.